This T cell receptor beta chain was sequenced for a study of STAT3 mutations in large granular lymphocyte leukemia. Across the study: Roughly half the longitudinally sequenced T-LGLL patients had canonical STAT3 mutations. Study-level points and caveats: In some patients, a small highly pathogenic clone possibly went undetected. Every T-LGLL patient had at least one immunodominant TCRbeta clonotype.

Average productive template count per sample was approximately 41,000. Clones were read by immunoSEQ multiplex PCR, and TCRdb kept only the in-frame ones, dropping some. The sample yields 10,000 to 15,000 clones, about 90% seen once. This clone was seen more than once but under ten times. No antigen is known for it. The sample consisted of PBMCs. The TCR originated in a human donor with T large granular lymphocyte leukemia. Some clones in this sample may be carry-over from other donors' samples.

The CDR3 loop reads CASSSGTSGYNEQFF. The CDR3 nucleotides read TGTGCCAGCAGCTCCGGGACTAGCGGGTACAATGAGCAGTTCTTC. The chain employs TRBV5-4 and TRBJ2-1; 12 bases agree with TRBD2. Trimming removed 3 bases from V and 4 bases from J; junction bases left unmatched: 2. Germline loops: CDR1 SGHNT, CDR2 YYREEE (reference sequence). The CDR3 consists of 15 residues.